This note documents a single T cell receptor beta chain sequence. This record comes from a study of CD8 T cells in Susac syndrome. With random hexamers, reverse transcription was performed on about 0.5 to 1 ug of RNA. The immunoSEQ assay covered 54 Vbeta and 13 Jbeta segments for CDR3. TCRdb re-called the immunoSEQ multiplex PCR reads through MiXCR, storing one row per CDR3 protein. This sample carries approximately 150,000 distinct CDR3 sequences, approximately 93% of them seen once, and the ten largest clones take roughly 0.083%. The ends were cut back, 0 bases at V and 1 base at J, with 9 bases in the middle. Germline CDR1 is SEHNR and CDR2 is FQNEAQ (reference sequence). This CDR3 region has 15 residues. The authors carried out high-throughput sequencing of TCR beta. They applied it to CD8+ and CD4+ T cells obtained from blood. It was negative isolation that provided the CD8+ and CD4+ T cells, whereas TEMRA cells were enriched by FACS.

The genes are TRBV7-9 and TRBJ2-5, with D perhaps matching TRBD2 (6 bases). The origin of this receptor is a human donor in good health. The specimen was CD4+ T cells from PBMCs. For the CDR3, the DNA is TGTGCCAGCAGCTTAGCGCCGGGAGTCCAAGAGACCCAGTACTTC. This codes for CASSLAPGVQETQYF.